This section outlines one TCR beta chain sequence together with its context. Its antigen is unknown. It was version v3.0 of the immunoSEQ assay that was run at survey level. Profiled with immunoSEQ multiplex PCR; TCRdb holds only in-frame clones, not every one. The sample shows 30,000 to 40,000 clones, about 83% of them seen only once. CDR3 size: 14 residues. The ends lost 6 bases at V and 7 bases at J; junction bases unmatched: 9. Germline-derived CDR1 and CDR2 are MNHNS and SASEGT. The source of the sample is a study of long-term antiretroviral therapy in people with HIV. Study-level information: By about a decade, the earliest samples predate the 2015 immediate-ART recommendation.

Every HIV-positive participant received treatment in the United States. General study findings and limits: Records did not include ART adherence, viral resistance or therapy changes.

The clonotype originates from a man in his late teens or twenties with HIV. Specimen: unsorted PBMCs, collected 0.4 years before starting antiretroviral therapy. V and J are TRBV6-1 and TRBJ2-1; 7 bases line up with TRBD2. CDR3 nucleotide sequence: TGTGCCAGCAGAACAGGACTAGGCATGAATGAGCAGTTCTTC. It codes for CASRTGLGMNEQFF.